This entry lists 27 T cell receptor beta chains sequenced from one sample in a study of T cells in Graves' hyperthyroidism and ophthalmopathy. Amplified regions were TCR beta CDR3 sequences from RNA transcripts. The primer set for the first-round RT-PCR of the TCR CDR3 was HTBI. TCRdb passed the multiplex PCR reads through MiXCR, listing each CDR3 protein once. The data hold over 700,000 distinct CDR3 sequences, with about two fifths observed a single time. Sequences were obtained from blood. The receptor set was obtained from a man aged 18 to 29 with Graves' hyperthyroidism.

Here the CDR3 reads CASMQTNQPQHF. In nucleotides, the CDR3 is TGTGCCAGTATGCAGACTAATCAGCCCCAGCATTTT. The J gene is TRBJ1-5, the V gene TRBV19; the D is unclear. Trimming took 7 bases from V and 4 from J, leaving 8 bases between them. The CDR3 has 12 residues. CDR1 LNHDA and CDR2 SQIVND come from the germline V gene (reference sequence). The entire variable domain, with the rest obtained from reference TRBV19 and TRBJ1-5, is as follows: DGGITQSPKYLFRKEGQNVTLSCEQNLNHDAMYWYRQDPGQGLRLIYYSQIVNDFQKGDIAEGYSVSREKKESFPLTVTSAQKNPTAFYLCASMQTNQPQHFGDGTRLSIL.

This clonotype was picked up a small number of times. V gene TRBV7-2 combines with J gene TRBJ1-6; TRBD1 agrees at 7 bases. CDR3 size: 17 residues. Per germline, CDR1 SGHTA and CDR2 FQGNSA. V shed 1 base, J shed 10 bases, and the junction held 13 bases outside the gene matches. In DNA form, the CDR3 reads TGTGCCAGCAGCTTAGAGTTGGACAGGAGGGGAAGCTCACCCCTCCACTTT. It translates to CASSLELDRRGSSPLHF.

This chain uses TRBV7-9 with TRBJ2-2; D could derive from TRBD1 or TRBD2 (6 bases each). The germline V and J ends were trimmed by 8 bases and 1 base, with 17 bases remaining between them. This CDR3 is 16 amino acids long. Germline V gene data show CDR1 as SEHNR and CDR2 as FQNEAQ (reference sequence). CDR3 DNA: TGTGCCAGCGGCCAACCTGAGGGGGGGAACACCGGGGAGCTGTTTTTT. Its translation: CASGQPEGGNTGELFF. Together with reference TRBV7-9 and TRBJ2-2, the CDR3 gives the full variable domain: DTGVSQNPRHKITKRGQNVTFRCDPISEHNRLYWYRQTLGQGPEFLTYFQNEAQLEKSRLLSDRFSAERPKGSFSTLEIQRTEQGDSAMYLCASGQPEGGNTGELFFGEGSRLTVL.

This clonotype has more than one count but fewer than ten. An end of the junction differs from the germline gene, which may be a read error. V usage is TRBV10-1 and J usage is TRBJ2-7; no reliable D call. The germline CDR1 and CDR2 sequences are WNHNN and SYGVQD (reference sequence). This CDR3 has 13 amino acids. CDR3 coding DNA: TGTGCCAGCATACGGACGGGCTCCTACGAGCAGTACTTC. Its translation is CASIRTGSYEQYF.

Of note for this clonotype: A read error may be the cause here, since a much bigger clone is one base away. J is TRBJ2-5 and V is TRBV7-2, with TRBD2 matching 8 bases. CDR1 SGHTA and CDR2 FQGNSA come from the germline V gene. CDR3 size: 14 residues. The CDR3 coding sequence is TGTGGCAGCAGCCCCAATAGCGGGAAAGAGACCCAGTACTTC. Protein product: CGSSPNSGKETQYF.

In this sample, this clonotype turned up a few times. The CDR3 DNA is TGTGCCAGCAGCCTACCGGGACAGGGGGAATCCATGTTCTCTGGGGCCAACGTCCTGACTTTC. Translation gives CASSLPGQGESMFSGANVLTF. The chain carries TRBV7-9 and TRBJ2-6; 11 nucleotides line up with TRBD1. Germline V gives CDR1 SEHNR, CDR2 FQNEAQ (reference sequence). The CDR3 is 21 amino acids. The V segment lost 5 bases and the J segment 0 bases; nucleotides outside the gene matches: 15.

This clonotype was observed a few times. The CDR3 carries no conserved terminal phenylalanine or tryptophan, so it likely arises from a read error. Because the CDR3's place on the DNA is in doubt, the DNA is left out and the CDR3 is given as listed by TCRdb. The chain recombines TRBV4-1 with TRBJ1-2. CDR1 MGHRA and CDR2 YSYEKL come from the germline V gene. The CDR3 numbers 10 amino acids, ends counted. The CDR3 reads CASSQVAGGG.

In the case of this clonotype: Just one base apart from a much larger clone, this may be a read error. This chain connects TRBV12-3 or TRBV12-4 to TRBJ1-2; perhaps TRBD1 as D (6 bases). V lost 8 bases and J 10 bases, leaving 23 bases between the germline ends. The CDR3 is 14 amino acids. Here the CDR3 DNA reads TGTGCCAGCGGTACCGCTGGGGGGGCCGCTGACTACACCTTC. Encoded protein: CASGTAGGAADYTF.

This clonotype was observed a few times. This sequence joins TRBV7-9 and TRBJ1-3; D ambiguous. This CDR3 comprises 17 residues. V was clipped by 5 bases and J by 8 bases, with 25 bases between them. Germline V CDR1 and CDR2: SEHNR, FQNEAQ (reference sequence). CDR3 bases: TGTGCCAGCAGCCCTTATCGAATGGAGCTTCTAGGAGACACCATATATTTT. Its translation: CASSPYRMELLGDTIYF.

This clonotype was observed at least ten times. The rearrangement joins TRBV2 to TRBJ1-2; weak D call: TRBD1 (5 bases). The CDR3 length is 13 residues. Trimming stripped 8 bases from V and 6 bases from J, with 16 bases between. Germline V gene lookup returns CDR1 SNHLY and CDR2 FYNNEI. The CDR3 sequence is CASRDGKRDGYTF. The DNA of the CDR3 is TGTGCCAGCCGGGACGGAAAAAGAGATGGCTACACCTTC.

This clonotype was found a few times. The rearrangement uses TRBV14 and TRBJ2-5; 8 bases match TRBD2. Looked up from germline, CDR1 is SGHDN and CDR2 is FVKESK. V dropped 2 bases and J dropped 3; count of bases not matched to a gene: 2. The CDR3 sequence is 14 residues long. Here the CDR3 DNA reads TGTGCCAGCAGCCAATGGGGACTAGAAGAGACCCAGTACTTC. Translation gives CASSQWGLEETQYF.

This chain joins TRBV7-2 and TRBJ1-4, with D possibly TRBD1 on 5 matching bases. The germline V and J ends were trimmed by 5 bases and 6 bases, with 13 bases remaining between them. Per germline, CDR1 SGHTA and CDR2 FQGNSA. The CDR3 spans 14 residues. CDR3 DNA sequence: TGTGCCAGCAGCCCAGAGACAGACTATGAAAAACTGTTTTTT. This gives the protein CASSPETDYEKLFF. Full variable domain (rest looked up from reference TRBV7-2 and TRBJ1-4): GAGVSQSPSNKVTEKGKDVELRCDPISGHTALYWYRQSLGQGLEFLIYFQGNSAPDKSGLPSDRFSAERTGGSVSTLTIQRTQQEDSAVYLCASSPETDYEKLFFGSGTQLSVL.

This clonotype was recorded at least ten times. This chain uses TRBV2 with TRBJ1-2, with 10 bases that match TRBD1. The ends lost 11 bases at V and 4 bases at J; junction bases unmatched: 7. CDR3 size: 13 residues. Germline CDR1 and CDR2: SNHLY and FYNNEI. CDR3 region: CAGGTGAFYGYTF. In DNA form, the CDR3 reads TGTGCCGGGGGGACAGGGGCTTTCTATGGCTACACCTTC. The full variable domain, completed using reference TRBV2 and TRBJ1-2, is EPEVTQTPSHQVTQMGQEVILRCVPISNHLYFYWYRQILGQKVEFLVSFYNNEISEKSEIFDDQFSVERPDGSNFTLKIRSTKLEDSAMYFCAGGTGAFYGYTFGSGTRLTVV.

This clonotype was observed many times. The chain employs TRBV20-1 and TRBJ1-1; a weak D match, TRBD1 (5 bases). Germline CDR1 is DFQATT and CDR2 is SNEGSKA (reference sequence). Between the trimmed V and J ends, which lost 6 bases and 10 bases, there was a span of 18 bases. The CDR3 has 12 amino acids. The CDR3 DNA follows: TGCAGTGCCCTTGAGGGGACGAGCGGAGCTTTCTTT. Its protein is CSALEGTSGAFF.

The gene calls are TRBV29-1 and TRBJ2-7, with 7 bases fitting TRBD1. This CDR3 is built from 13 residues. Germline V gene data show CDR1 as SQVTM and CDR2 as ANQGSEA. Trimming cost V 7 bases and J 1 base; bases outside gene matches: 7. CDR3 protein: CSAIRQGSYEQYF. In DNA, the CDR3 is TGCAGCGCCATTCGACAGGGATCCTACGAGCAGTACTTC.

This clonotype was picked up many times. The chain has TRBV7-2 and TRBJ2-7; no reliable D call. Trimming took off 1 base at V and 0 bases at J, with 7 bases between the two ends. This CDR3 has 14 residues. Germline V gene lookup returns CDR1 SGHTA and CDR2 FQGNSA. The CDR3 DNA is TGTGCCAGCAGCTTAGAGTTTAGCTCCTACGAGCAGTACTTC. Its protein product is CASSLEFSSYEQYF.

This clonotype was seen many times. The CDR3 region has the DNA TGTGCCAGCAGGGGACCCGTGGGACTGCGGAATTCACCCCTCCACTTT. Its protein is CASRGPVGLRNSPLHF. The V call is TRBV7-9, the J call TRBJ1-6, with D maybe TRBD1 (5 bases). Germline-derived CDR1 and CDR2 are SEHNR and FQNEAQ (reference sequence). The V end lost 6 bases, the J end lost 7 bases, and 19 bases lay between the germline ends. The CDR3 extends over 16 amino acids.

In the case of this clonotype: Being one base from a much bigger clone, this may be a read error. This chain joins TRBV7-8 and TRBJ2-2; D is unclear. The V gene's germline CDR1 is SGHVS and CDR2 FQNEAQ. The CDR3 loop spans 12 amino acids. CDR3 sequence (DNA): TGTGCCAGCAGCCGTCCCACCGTGGAGCTGTTTTTT. This sequence encodes CASSRPTVELFF.

The chain employs TRBV5-1 and TRBJ1-4, with D possibly being TRBD1 (5 bases). The V end lost 4 bases, the J end lost 4 bases, and 14 bases lay between the germline ends. This CDR3 contains 15 residues. Germline V gene data show CDR1 as SGHRS and CDR2 as YFSETQ. The CDR3 sequence is CASSQWGDINEKLFF. Here the CDR3 DNA reads TGCGCCAGCAGCCAATGGGGGGATATTAATGAAAAACTGTTTTTT. Full variable domain (remainder filled in from reference TRBV5-1 and TRBJ1-4): KAGVTQTPRYLIKTRGQQVTLSCSPISGHRSVSWYQQTPGQGLQFLFEYFSETQRNKGNFPGRFSGRQFSNSRSEMNVSTLELGDSALYLCASSQWGDINEKLFFGSGTQLSVL.

J is TRBJ2-7 and V is TRBV20-1; weak D call: TRBD2 (6 bases). Trimming removed 3 bases from V and 2 bases from J, with 11 bases in between. CDR1 is DFQATT, CDR2 SNEGSKA, per germline (reference sequence). This CDR3 region has 13 residues. The DNA for the CDR3 is TGCAGTGCTAGGACGGGGGATACCTACGAGCAGTACTTC. Protein sequence: CSARTGDTYEQYF.

This clonotype was picked up many times. The chain recombines TRBV9 with TRBJ1-2; 9 bases fit TRBD1. The V gene's germline CDR1 is SGDLS and CDR2 YYNGEE. Trimming cost V 3 bases and J 2 bases; bases outside gene matches: 8. The CDR3 has 16 amino acids. The CDR3 is CASSEGTGRGNYGYTF. In DNA form, the CDR3 reads TGTGCCAGCAGCGAAGGGACAGGGAGGGGGAACTATGGCTACACCTTC.

This clonotype was detected many times. The chain is built from TRBV29-1 and TRBJ1-6; D might be TRBD1 (5 bases). V was trimmed by 6 bases and J by 8 bases, leaving 14 bases between them. The germline CDR1 and CDR2 sequences are SQVTM and ANQGSEA. The CDR3 has 13 amino acids. The chain's CDR3 is CSVATGTYSPLHF. CDR3 coding DNA: TGCAGCGTCGCCACCGGGACTTATTCACCCCTCCACTTT.

Notes on this clonotype: One junction end does not reproduce the germline sequence, and a read error may be involved. The J gene is TRBJ1-1, the V gene TRBV7-9; D is perhaps TRBD1 (5 bases). CDR3 length equals 12 residues. The germline CDR1 and CDR2 sequences are SEHNR and FQNEAQ (reference sequence). The CDR3 is CASAAGGAEAFF. CDR3 bases: TGTGCCAGCGCTGCGGGGGGAGCTGAAGCCTTCTTT.

This clonotype has a handful of counts. The chain is built from TRBV5-6 and TRBJ2-5, with 7 bases aligning to TRBD1. The CDR3 extends over 15 amino acids. Germline V gene data show CDR1 as SGHDT and CDR2 as YYEEEE. The J segment lost 3 bases and the V segment lost 0 bases, leaving 5 bases of the junction unmatched. CDR3 amino acids: CASSLEGQPEETQYF. Here the CDR3 DNA reads TGTGCCAGCAGCTTGGAGGGACAGCCTGAAGAGACCCAGTACTTC.

This clonotype was counted at least ten times. The J gene is TRBJ1-1, the V gene TRBV3-1; no definite D call. CDR1 is LGHDT, CDR2 YNNKEL, per germline (reference sequence). The CDR3 consists of 13 residues. V was clipped by 6 bases and J by 0 bases, with 8 bases between them. CDR3 loop: CASRRTVNTEAFF. The CDR3 region has the DNA TGTGCCAGCAGACGGACGGTGAACACTGAAGCTTTCTTT. The entire variable domain, with the rest obtained from reference TRBV3-1 and TRBJ1-1, is as follows: DTAVSQTPKYLVTQMGNDKSIKCEQNLGHDTMYWYKQDSKKFLKIMFSYNNKELIINETVPNRFSPKSPDKAHLNLHINSLELGDSAVYFCASRRTVNTEAFFGQGTRLTVV.

The chain carries TRBV3-1 and TRBJ1-4; D is undetermined. V was pared by 0 bases and J by 8 bases, with 10 bases between. The germline gives CDR1 LGHDT, CDR2 YNNKEL (reference sequence). There are 14 residues in the CDR3. CDR3 sequence (DNA): TGTGCCAGCAGCCAAGACTTTGGACCCGAAAAACTGTTTTTT. It translates to CASSQDFGPEKLFF.

In the case of this clonotype: A much larger clone differs by one base, so this may be a read error. This chain links TRBV25-1 with TRBJ2-7; D is unclear. Trimming removed 5 bases from V and 2 bases from J, with 13 bases in between. Germline CDR1 reads MGHDK; CDR2 reads SYGVNS. There are 14 residues in the CDR3. In DNA form, the CDR3 reads TGTGCCAGCAGTTCGCCTGAAGGTGCCTACGAGCAGTACTTC. It codes for CASSSPEGAYEQYF.